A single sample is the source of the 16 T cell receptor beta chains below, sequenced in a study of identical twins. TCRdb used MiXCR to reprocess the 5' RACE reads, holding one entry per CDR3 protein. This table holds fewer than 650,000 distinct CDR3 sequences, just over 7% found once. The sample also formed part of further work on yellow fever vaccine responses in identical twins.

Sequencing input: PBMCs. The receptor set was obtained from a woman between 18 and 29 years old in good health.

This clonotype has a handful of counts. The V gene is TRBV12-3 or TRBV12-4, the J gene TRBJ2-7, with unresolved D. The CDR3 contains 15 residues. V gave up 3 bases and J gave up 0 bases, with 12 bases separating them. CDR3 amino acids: CASSFSPKASYEQYF. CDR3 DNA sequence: TGTGCCAGCAGTTTCAGCCCCAAGGCCTCCTACGAGCAGTACTTC.

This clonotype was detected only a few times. The CDR3 nucleotides are TGTGCCAGCAGCCAAGGGACTAGCGGGGATACAGATACGCAGTATTTT. Its translation: CASSQGTSGDTDTQYF. The rearrangement links TRBV3-1 to TRBJ2-3; TRBD2 matches at 12 bases. Germline loops: CDR1 LGHDT, CDR2 YNNKEL (reference sequence). The ends lost 1 base at V and 3 bases at J; junction bases unmatched: 2. This CDR3 is built from 16 residues.

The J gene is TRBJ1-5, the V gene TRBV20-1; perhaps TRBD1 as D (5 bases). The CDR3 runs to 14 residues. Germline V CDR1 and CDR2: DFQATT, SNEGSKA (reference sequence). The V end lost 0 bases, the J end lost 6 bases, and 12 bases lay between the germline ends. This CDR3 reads CSARDLGGSQPQHF. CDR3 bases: TGCAGTGCTAGAGATTTGGGGGGAAGTCAGCCCCAGCATTTT.

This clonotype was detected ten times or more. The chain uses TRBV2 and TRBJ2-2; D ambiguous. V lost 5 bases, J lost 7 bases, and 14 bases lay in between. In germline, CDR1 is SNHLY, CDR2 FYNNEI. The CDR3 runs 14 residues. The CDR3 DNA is TGTGCCAGCAGTTATCTCCCCTGGGGCGGGGAGCTGTTTTTT. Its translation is CASSYLPWGGELFF.

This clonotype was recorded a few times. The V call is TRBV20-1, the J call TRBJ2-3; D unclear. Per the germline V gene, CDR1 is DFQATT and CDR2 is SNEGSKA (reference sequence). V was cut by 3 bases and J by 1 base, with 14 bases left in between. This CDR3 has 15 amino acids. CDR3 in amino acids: CSASPPRHGTDTQYF. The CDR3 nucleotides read TGCAGTGCTAGCCCCCCCCGGCACGGCACAGATACGCAGTATTTT.

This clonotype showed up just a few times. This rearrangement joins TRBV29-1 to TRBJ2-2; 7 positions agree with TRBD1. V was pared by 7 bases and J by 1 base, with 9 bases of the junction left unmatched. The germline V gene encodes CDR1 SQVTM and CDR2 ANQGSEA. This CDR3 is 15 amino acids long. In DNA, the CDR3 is TGCAGCGCCGCCCTGGGACAGAGGAACACCGGGGAGCTGTTTTTT. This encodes CSAALGQRNTGELFF.

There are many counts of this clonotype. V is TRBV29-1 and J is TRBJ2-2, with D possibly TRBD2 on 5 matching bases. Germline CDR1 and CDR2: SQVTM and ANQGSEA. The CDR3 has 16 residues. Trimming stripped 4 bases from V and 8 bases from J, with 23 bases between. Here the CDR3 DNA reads TGCAGCGTTGGGAGGTTGGGCCCCGTGATGCCGGGGGAGCTGTTTTTT. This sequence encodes CSVGRLGPVMPGELFF.

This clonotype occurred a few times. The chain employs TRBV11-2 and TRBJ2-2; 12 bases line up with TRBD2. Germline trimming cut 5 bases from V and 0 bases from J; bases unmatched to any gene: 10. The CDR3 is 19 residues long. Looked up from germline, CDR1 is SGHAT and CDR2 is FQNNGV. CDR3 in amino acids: CASSHRLLAGGANTGELFF. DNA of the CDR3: TGTGCCAGCAGCCACCGGTTGCTAGCGGGAGGGGCGAACACCGGGGAGCTGTTTTTT.

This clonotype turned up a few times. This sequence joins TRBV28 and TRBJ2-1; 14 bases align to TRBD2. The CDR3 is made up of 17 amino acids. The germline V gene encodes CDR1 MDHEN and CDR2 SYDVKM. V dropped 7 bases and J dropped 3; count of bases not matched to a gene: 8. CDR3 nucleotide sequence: TGTGCCAGCAACTGGGGGACTAGCGGGAGAGTCTACAATGAGCAGTTCTTC. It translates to CASNWGTSGRVYNEQFF.

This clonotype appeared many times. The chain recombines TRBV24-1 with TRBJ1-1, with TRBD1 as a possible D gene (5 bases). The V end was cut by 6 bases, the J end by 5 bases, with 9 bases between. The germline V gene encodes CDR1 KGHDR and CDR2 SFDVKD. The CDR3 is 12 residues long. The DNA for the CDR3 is TGTGCCACCAGTCAGGGACGGACTGAAGCTTTCTTT. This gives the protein CATSQGRTEAFF.

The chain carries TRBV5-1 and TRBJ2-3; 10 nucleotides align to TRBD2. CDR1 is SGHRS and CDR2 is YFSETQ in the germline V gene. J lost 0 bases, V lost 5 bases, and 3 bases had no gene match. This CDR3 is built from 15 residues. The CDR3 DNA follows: TGCGCCAGCAGACTAGCGGGACTTAGCACAGATACGCAGTATTTT. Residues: CASRLAGLSTDTQYF.

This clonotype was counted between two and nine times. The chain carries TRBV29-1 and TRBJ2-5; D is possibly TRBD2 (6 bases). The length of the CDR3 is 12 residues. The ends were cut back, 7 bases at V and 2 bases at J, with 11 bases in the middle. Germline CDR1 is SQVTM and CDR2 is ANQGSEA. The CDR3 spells CSALGGQETQYF. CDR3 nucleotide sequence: TGCAGCGCATTGGGGGGACAAGAGACCCAGTACTTC. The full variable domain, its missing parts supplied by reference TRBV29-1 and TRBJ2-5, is SAVISQKPSRDICQRGTSLTIQCQVDSQVTMMFWYRQQPGQSLTLIATANQGSEATYESGFVIDKFPISRPNLTFSTLTVSNMSPEDSSIYLCSALGGQETQYFGPGTRLLVL.

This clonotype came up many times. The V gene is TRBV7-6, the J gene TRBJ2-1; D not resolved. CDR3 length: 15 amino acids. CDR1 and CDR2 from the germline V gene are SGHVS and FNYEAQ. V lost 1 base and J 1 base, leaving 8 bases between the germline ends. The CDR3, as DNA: TGTGCCAGCAGCTTAGGGTGGGTGTCCTACAATGAGCAGTTCTTC. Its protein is CASSLGWVSYNEQFF. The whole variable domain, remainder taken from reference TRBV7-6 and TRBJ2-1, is GAGVSQSPRYKVTKRGQDVALRCDPISGHVSLYWYRQALGQGPEFLTYFNYEAQQDKSGLPNDRFSAERPEGSISTLTIQRTEQRDSAMYRCASSLGWVSYNEQFFGPGTRLTVL.

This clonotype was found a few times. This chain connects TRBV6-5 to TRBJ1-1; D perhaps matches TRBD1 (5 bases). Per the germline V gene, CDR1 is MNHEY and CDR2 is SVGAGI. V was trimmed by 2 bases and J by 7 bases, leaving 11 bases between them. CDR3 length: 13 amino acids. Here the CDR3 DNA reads TGTGCCAGCAGTTACCCGGGGCAGGGTGAAGCTTTCTTT. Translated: CASSYPGQGEAFF.

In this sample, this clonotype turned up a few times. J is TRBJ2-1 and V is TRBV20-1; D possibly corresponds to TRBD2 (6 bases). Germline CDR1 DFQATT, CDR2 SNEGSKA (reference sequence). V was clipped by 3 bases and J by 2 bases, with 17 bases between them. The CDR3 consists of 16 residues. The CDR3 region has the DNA TGCAGTGCTAGGGGAGGTGAGGGTCCTACCTACAATGAGCAGTTCTTC. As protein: CSARGGEGPTYNEQFF.

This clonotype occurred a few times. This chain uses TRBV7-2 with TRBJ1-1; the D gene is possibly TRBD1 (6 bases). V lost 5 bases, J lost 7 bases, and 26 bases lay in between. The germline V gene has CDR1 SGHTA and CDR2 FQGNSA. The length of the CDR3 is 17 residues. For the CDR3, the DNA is TGTGCCAGCAGCGTAGTAATCGGGGGCTTGGTAGCTGGTGAAGCTTTCTTT. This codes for CASSVVIGGLVAGEAFF.